Listed below are T cell receptor beta chains from one sample, sequenced in a study of T cells in localized non-small cell lung cancer. This table comes from immunoSEQ multiplex PCR, and its TCRdb copy is limited to in-frame clones, with some not included. Of about 33,000 clones listed, around 90% are singletons. The material was peripheral blood mononuclear cells, obtained before any cancer treatment. The receptors were gathered from a man aged 35 to 70 with stage III lung adenocarcinoma. CDR3s include the opening cysteine and the closing phenylalanine or tryptophan. The D gene is left open where the match is weak. Clone size is given for some rows only: seen once, a few or many times, or a class if the clone is expanded.

TGTGCCAGCAGCCCCGAGGGGGCATCACCCCTCCACTTT CASSPEGASPLHF few TRBJ1-6 TRBD1 TRBV7-9
TGTGCCAGTAAGGGGGTACAGGGTGGATACAATGAGCAGTTCTTC CASKGVQGGYNEQFF . TRBJ2-1 . TRBV19
TGTGCCAGCGGGGGGTTGAACACCGGGGAGCTGTTTTTT CASGGLNTGELFF . TRBJ2-2 . TRBV21-1
TGTGCCAGTAGTCCCCCGGGGAGTCTTTATAGCAATCAGCCCCAGCATTTT CASSPPGSLYSNQPQHF . TRBJ1-5 . TRBV19
TGTGCCAGCAGCCCGCGACGGGGCACTGAAGCTTTCTTT CASSPRRGTEAFF . TRBJ1-1 . TRBV7-2
TGTGCCAGCAGTTTCGGGACTAGCGGGGGATACGAGCAGTACTTC CASSFGTSGGYEQYF . TRBJ2-7 TRBD2 TRBV11-2
TGTGCCAGCAGCTTGACGGACAGGGTGTACAATGAGCAGTTCTTC CASSLTDRVYNEQFF . TRBJ2-1 TRBD1 TRBV5-5
TGTGCCAGCAGCTTAGAAGAAGGTGCTGATACGCAGTATTTT CASSLEEGADTQYF . TRBJ2-3 . TRBV7-8
TGTGCCAGCAGTTACCCTACCACCGGCGAAAATCAGCCCCAGCATTTT CASSYPTTGENQPQHF . TRBJ1-5 . TRBV6-6
TGTGCCAGCAGCTTGCGAGCCTATGGCACAGATACGCAGTATTTT CASSLRAYGTDTQYF . TRBJ2-3 . TRBV7-9
TGTGCCAGCAGCTTTCTAGCGGGGGGTGCAGATACGCAGTATTTT CASSFLAGGADTQYF few TRBJ2-3 TRBD2 TRBV7-2
TGTGCCAGCAGCCATGGGGCAGGCTTAAAAATAGATACGCAGTATTTT CASSHGAGLKIDTQYF . TRBJ2-3 . TRBV28
TGCGCCAGCAGCTTTCCCGCAGGAGTAGCCTCTGGGGCCAACGTCCTGACTTTC CASSFPAGVASGANVLTF . TRBJ2-6 . TRBV5-1
TGTGCCAGCAGTGCCGACACAGATACGCAGTATTTT CASSADTDTQYF . TRBJ2-3 . TRBV2
TGTGCCAGCAGTTCCGCTCGAGCGAATTCCTACAATGAGCAGTTCTTC CASSSARANSYNEQFF . TRBJ2-1 . TRBV6-5
TGTGCCAGCGGGACACTTTACAACCGGGACAGGGGATCCGAATCTCCCCGGGAGCTGTTTTTT CASGTLYNRDRGSESPRELFF . TRBJ2-2 TRBD1 TRBV28
TGTGCCAGTATGCGACTGGATGTGAACACTGAAGCTTTCTTT CASMRLDVNTEAFF . TRBJ1-1 . TRBV19
TGTGCCAGCAGCCAAGAGCGGGGCATGAACACTGAAGCTTTCTTT CASSQERGMNTEAFF . TRBJ1-1 . TRBV14
TGTGCCAGCAGTTCCGGGGACAGCAGGGGAGGAGGCTACACCTTC CASSSGDSRGGGYTF . TRBJ1-2 TRBD1 TRBV28
TGCGCCAGCAGCCAAAGCCCTCCGGGAAACCAAGAGACCCAGTACTTC CASSQSPPGNQETQYF . TRBJ2-5 . TRBV4-1
TGTGCCAGTAGTATAGGTCACATCAGCTCTGGGGCCAACGTCCTGACTTTC CASSIGHISSGANVLTF . TRBJ2-6 . TRBV19
TGTGCCAGCAGCTCCGACAGGGGAGTTGCCTACGAGCAGTACTTC CASSSDRGVAYEQYF . TRBJ2-7 TRBD1 TRBV11-2
TGTGCCAGCAGCCCAAGGACAGGGCAATTTTACGAGCAGTACTTC CASSPRTGQFYEQYF . TRBJ2-7 TRBD1 TRBV7-2
TGTGCCAGTAGTACCCGGACAGGGGGCAATCAGCCCCAGCATTTT CASSTRTGGNQPQHF once TRBJ1-5 TRBD1 TRBV19
TGTGCCAGCAGCGTATCCCCCAATTCTTGGGGCTACACCTTC CASSVSPNSWGYTF few TRBJ1-2 . TRBV9
TGTGCCACCAGCAGAGATGGGCGGTGGAATGAAAAACTGTTTTTT CATSRDGRWNEKLFF . TRBJ1-4 . TRBV15
TGCGCCAGCAGCCAAGGGGCGGGAGGAAACACCATATATTTT CASSQGAGGNTIYF . TRBJ1-3 . TRBV4-3
TGTGCCAGTAGTTCCGGACAGGGGGGGACCACTGAAGCTTTCTTT CASSSGQGGTTEAFF . TRBJ1-1 TRBD1 TRBV19
TGTGCCAGCAGTGAAATGAAGAGAAGCAATCAGCCCCAGCATTTT CASSEMKRSNQPQHF . TRBJ1-5 . TRBV6-1
TGTGCCAGCAGTTTGGGGACTAGTAACACCGGGGAGCTGTTTTTT CASSLGTSNTGELFF . TRBJ2-2 TRBD2 TRBV9
TGTGCCAGCAGCTTAGGTCCGAACACTGAAGCTTTCTTT CASSLGPNTEAFF . TRBJ1-1 . TRBV11-3
TGCAGCGCTAAAGAGACAGGGGGTTTGTACGAGCAGTACTTC CSAKETGGLYEQYF once TRBJ2-7 TRBD1 TRBV29-1
TGTGCCAGTAATCCCCATAGGAATTCTGGAAACACCATATATTTT CASNPHRNSGNTIYF . TRBJ1-3 . TRBV19
TGTGCCAGCAGCGTAGGGAGGGTCTTCTACAATGAGCAGTTCTTC CASSVGRVFYNEQFF . TRBJ2-1 . TRBV9
TGTGCCAGCAGCTTAGCGGTGGGGCCTAACTATGGCTACACCTTC CASSLAVGPNYGYTF . TRBJ1-2 . TRBV7-8
TGTGCCAGCAGCTTAGCGCAGGGGGCTAATGAAAAACTGTTTTTT CASSLAQGANEKLFF . TRBJ1-4 TRBD1 TRBV7-2
TGTGCCAGCAGCGACCCCTTCGGGGCCGAAGAGACCCAGTACTTC CASSDPFGAEETQYF . TRBJ2-5 . TRBV9
TGTGCCAGCAGTTCCCTCCGGCGGGGACATGAGCAGTTCTTC CASSSLRRGHEQFF . TRBJ2-1 . TRBV6-6
TGTGCCAGCACTCCCCGCCCCCCCTACGAGCAGTACTTC CASTPRPPYEQYF . TRBJ2-7 . TRBV6-5
TGCGCCAGCCTAGGCAGAATGAACACTGAAGCTTTCTTT CASLGRMNTEAFF . TRBJ1-1 . TRBV19
TGTGCCTTCAATCAGGGGGCGGATACGCAGTATTTT CAFNQGADTQYF . TRBJ2-3 TRBD1 TRBV30
TGTGCCAGCAGGCCCTCAGGGGGAAATCAGCCCCAGCATTTT CASRPSGGNQPQHF few TRBJ1-5 TRBD1 TRBV5-6
TGTGCCAGCAGCTTAGACAGGGGGGGACATTCACCCCTCCACTTT CASSLDRGGHSPLHF few TRBJ1-6 TRBD1 TRBV7-2
TGTGCCAGCAGCCAACCGAACACCTACGAGCAGTACTTC CASSQPNTYEQYF . TRBJ2-7 . TRBV4-2
TGCGCCAGCAGCAGCAGGACAGGGGGGCTATTCTACGAGCAGTACTTC CASSSRTGGLFYEQYF . TRBJ2-7 TRBD1 TRBV5-1
TGTGCCAGCAGCCTGGGACAGTCGAATCAGCCCCAGCATTTT CASSLGQSNQPQHF . TRBJ1-5 TRBD1 TRBV7-2
TGTGCCAGCAGACCGTCCGGGACAGGGGCCCTTCAGTACTTC CASRPSGTGALQYF . TRBJ2-7 TRBD1 TRBV28
TGTGCCAGCAGTCCACTAGCGGGGGGCGAGCAGTACTTC CASSPLAGGEQYF . TRBJ2-7 TRBD2 TRBV27
TGTGCCAGCAGTGAATTACACCTTGAAGCTGGCTACACCTTC CASSELHLEAGYTF . TRBJ1-2 . TRBV2
TGTGCCAGCAGCGGAACCACGGCAGGGGGCGCAGGACGGGAAAAACTGTTTTTT CASSGTTAGGAGREKLFF . TRBJ1-4 TRBD1 TRBV7-2
TGTGCCAGCAGTGTCGGACAGGGGATCTACAATGAGCAGTTCTTC CASSVGQGIYNEQFF . TRBJ2-1 TRBD1 TRBV6-1
TGTGCCAGCAGTGAATCCTGGCCTGGGAGAGGGGAGACCCAGTACTTC CASSESWPGRGETQYF . TRBJ2-5 . TRBV25-1
TGTGCCAGCAGTCTAAAGTGGCAGGCCAACCGTGGAGCTTTCTTT CASSLKWQANRGAFF . TRBJ1-1 . TRBV6-5
TGCAGCGTTGAAGTTCAACAGGCATCGGGTGAAGCTTTCTTT CSVEVQQASGEAFF few TRBJ1-1 . TRBV29-1
TGTGCCAGTCACCCAGGAGCCCAGGGGAATTCACCCCTCCACTTT CASHPGAQGNSPLHF . TRBJ1-6 . TRBV19
TGTGCCACCATGGGGTCACTAGCGGGAGGAGGGAATTACGAGCAGTACTTC CATMGSLAGGGNYEQYF . TRBJ2-7 TRBD2 TRBV2
TGTGCCAGCAGTTCAAAAGGGAGCAATCAGCCCCAGCATTTT CASSSKGSNQPQHF . TRBJ1-5 . TRBV6-6
TGTGCCAGCAGCTTAGCGCGCATCGGGGGAAGGCCTGGAAACACCATATATTTT CASSLARIGGRPGNTIYF few TRBJ1-3 . TRBV7-6
TGTGCCAGCAGTCGGGACAGGGGGCAGTTGAATTCACCCCTCCACTTT CASSRDRGQLNSPLHF few TRBJ1-6 TRBD1 TRBV5-6
TGTGCCAGCACCTGGACTAGCGGGGGGCAAAGCTCCTACAATGAGCAGTTCTTC CASTWTSGGQSSYNEQFF . TRBJ2-1 TRBD2 TRBV2